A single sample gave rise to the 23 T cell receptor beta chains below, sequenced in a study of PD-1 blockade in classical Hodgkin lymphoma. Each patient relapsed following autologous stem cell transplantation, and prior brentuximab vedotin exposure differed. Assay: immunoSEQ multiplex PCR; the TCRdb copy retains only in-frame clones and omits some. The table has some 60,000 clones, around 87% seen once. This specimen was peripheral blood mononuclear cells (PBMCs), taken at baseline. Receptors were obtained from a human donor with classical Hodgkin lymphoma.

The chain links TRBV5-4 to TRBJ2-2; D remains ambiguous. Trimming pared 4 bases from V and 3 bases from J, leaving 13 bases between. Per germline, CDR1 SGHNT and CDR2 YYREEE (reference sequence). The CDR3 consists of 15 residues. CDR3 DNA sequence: TGTGCCAGCAGCCACGGGTCGACCGACACCGGGGAGCTGTTTTTT. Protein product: CASSHGSTDTGELFF.

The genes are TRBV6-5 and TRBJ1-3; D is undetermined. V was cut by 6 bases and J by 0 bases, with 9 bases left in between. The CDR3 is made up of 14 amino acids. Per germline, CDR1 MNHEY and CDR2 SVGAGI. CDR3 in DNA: TGTGCCAGCAGGCCACGCTACTCTGGAAACACCATATATTTT. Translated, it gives CASRPRYSGNTIYF.

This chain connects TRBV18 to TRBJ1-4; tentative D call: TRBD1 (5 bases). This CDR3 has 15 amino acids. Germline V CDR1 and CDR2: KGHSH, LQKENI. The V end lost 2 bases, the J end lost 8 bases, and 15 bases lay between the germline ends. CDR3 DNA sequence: TGTGCCAGCTCACCAGTAAGGGGTGACGGCGAAAAACTGTTTTTT. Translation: CASSPVRGDGEKLFF. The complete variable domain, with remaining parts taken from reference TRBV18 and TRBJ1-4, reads NAGVMQNPRHLVRRRGQEARLRCSPMKGHSHVYWYRQLPEEGLKFMVYLQKENIIDESGMPKERFSAEFPKEGPSILRIQQVVRGDSAAYFCASSPVRGDGEKLFFGSGTQLSVL.

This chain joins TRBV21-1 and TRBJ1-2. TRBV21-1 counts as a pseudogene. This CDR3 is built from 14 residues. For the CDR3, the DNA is TGTGCCAGCAGCAAAGACGTGAAGGGTGTAAGCTACACCTTC. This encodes CASSKDVKGVSYTF.

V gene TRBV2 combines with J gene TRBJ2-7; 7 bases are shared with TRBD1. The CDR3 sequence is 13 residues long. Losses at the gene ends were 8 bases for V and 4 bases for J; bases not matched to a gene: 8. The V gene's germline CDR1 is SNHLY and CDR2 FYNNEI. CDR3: CASSTGNGYEQYF. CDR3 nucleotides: TGTGCCAGCTCGACAGGGAATGGTTACGAGCAGTACTTC.

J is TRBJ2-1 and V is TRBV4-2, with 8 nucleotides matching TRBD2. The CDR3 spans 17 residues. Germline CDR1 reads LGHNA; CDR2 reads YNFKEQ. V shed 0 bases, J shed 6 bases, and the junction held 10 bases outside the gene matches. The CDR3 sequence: CASSQEGRLRGGNEQFF. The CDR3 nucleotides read TGTGCCAGCAGCCAAGAGGGCAGGCTCCGGGGGGGCAATGAGCAGTTCTTC.

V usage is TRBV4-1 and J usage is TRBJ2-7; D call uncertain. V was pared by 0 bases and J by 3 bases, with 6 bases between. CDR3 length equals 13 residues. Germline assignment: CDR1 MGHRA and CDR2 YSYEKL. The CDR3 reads CASSQELVYEQYF. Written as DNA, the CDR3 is TGCGCCAGCAGCCAAGAACTCGTCTACGAGCAGTACTTC.

The CDR3 loop is CASSLEPRGTYTF. The CDR3 nucleotides are TGTGCCAGCAGCTTGGAGCCGCGGGGAACCTACACCTTC. The chain has TRBV5-6 and TRBJ1-2; D unresolved. V lost 0 bases, J lost 10 bases, and 13 bases lay in between. CDR3 size: 13 residues. The germline CDR1 and CDR2 sequences are SGHDT and YYEEEE.

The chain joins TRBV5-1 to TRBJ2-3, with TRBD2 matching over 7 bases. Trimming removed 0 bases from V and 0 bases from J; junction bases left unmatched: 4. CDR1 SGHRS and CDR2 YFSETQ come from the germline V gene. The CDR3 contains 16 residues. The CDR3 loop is CASSLGASGSTDTQYF. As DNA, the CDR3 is TGCGCCAGCAGCTTGGGGGCTAGCGGAAGCACAGATACGCAGTATTTT.

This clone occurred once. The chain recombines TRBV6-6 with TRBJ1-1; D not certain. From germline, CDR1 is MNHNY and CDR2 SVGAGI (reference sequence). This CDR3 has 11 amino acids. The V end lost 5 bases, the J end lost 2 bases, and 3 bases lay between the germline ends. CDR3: CASSPNTEAFF. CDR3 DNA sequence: TGTGCCAGCAGTCCAAACACTGAAGCTTTCTTT.

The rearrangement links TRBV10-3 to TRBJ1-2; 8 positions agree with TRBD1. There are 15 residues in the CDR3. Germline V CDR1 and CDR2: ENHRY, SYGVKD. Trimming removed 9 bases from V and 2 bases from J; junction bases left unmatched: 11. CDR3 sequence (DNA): TGTGCCATATTAAACGGACAGGGCGGAAACTATGGCTACACCTTC. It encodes CAILNGQGGNYGYTF.

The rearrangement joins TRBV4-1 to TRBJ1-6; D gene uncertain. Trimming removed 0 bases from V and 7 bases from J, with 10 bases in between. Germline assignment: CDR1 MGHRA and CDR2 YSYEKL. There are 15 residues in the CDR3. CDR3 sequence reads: CASSQDERINSPLHF. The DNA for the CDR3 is TGCGCCAGCAGCCAAGATGAAAGAATAAATTCACCCCTCCACTTT.

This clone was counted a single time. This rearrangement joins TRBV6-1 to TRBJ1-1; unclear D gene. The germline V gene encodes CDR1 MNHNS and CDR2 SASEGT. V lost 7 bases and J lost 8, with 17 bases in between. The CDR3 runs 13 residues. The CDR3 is CASTLFPSREAFF. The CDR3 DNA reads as TGTGCCAGCACTTTATTCCCATCGAGAGAAGCTTTCTTT.

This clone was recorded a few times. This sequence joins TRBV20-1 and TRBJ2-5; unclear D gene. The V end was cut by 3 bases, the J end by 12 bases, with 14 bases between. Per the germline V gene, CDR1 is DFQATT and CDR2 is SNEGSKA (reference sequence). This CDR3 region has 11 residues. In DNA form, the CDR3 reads TGCAGTGCTAGGTCACCTCAGCTAGAGTACTTC. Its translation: CSARSPQLEYF.

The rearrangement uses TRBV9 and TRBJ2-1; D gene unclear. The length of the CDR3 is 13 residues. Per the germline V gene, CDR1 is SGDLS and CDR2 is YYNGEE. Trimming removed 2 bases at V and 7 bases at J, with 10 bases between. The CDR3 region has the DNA TGTGCCAGCAGCGTCGCCAGCCTGAATGAGCAGTTCTTC. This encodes CASSVASLNEQFF. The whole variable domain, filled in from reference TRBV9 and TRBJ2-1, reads DSGVTQTPKHLITATGQRVTLRCSPRSGDLSVYWYQQSLDQGLQFLIQYYNGEERAKGNILERFSAQQFPDLHSELNLSSLELGDSALYFCASSVASLNEQFFGPGTRLTVL.

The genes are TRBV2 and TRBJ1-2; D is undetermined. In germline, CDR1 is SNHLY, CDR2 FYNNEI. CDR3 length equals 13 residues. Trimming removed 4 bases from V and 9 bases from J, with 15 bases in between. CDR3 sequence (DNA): TGTGCCAGCAGTGCCCCCGGATCAACTAGCTACACCTTC. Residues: CASSAPGSTSYTF. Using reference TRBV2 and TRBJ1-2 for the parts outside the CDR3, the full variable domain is EPEVTQTPSHQVTQMGQEVILRCVPISNHLYFYWYRQILGQKVEFLVSFYNNEISEKSEIFDDQFSVERPDGSNFTLKIRSTKLEDSAMYFCASSAPGSTSYTFGSGTRLTVV.

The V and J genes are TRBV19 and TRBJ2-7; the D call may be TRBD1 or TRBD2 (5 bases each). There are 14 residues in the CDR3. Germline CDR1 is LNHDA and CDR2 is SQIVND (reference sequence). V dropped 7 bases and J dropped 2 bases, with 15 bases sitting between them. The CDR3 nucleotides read TGTGCCAGTACCGGTGGGGACGGTACCTACGAGCAGTACTTC. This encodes CASTGGDGTYEQYF.

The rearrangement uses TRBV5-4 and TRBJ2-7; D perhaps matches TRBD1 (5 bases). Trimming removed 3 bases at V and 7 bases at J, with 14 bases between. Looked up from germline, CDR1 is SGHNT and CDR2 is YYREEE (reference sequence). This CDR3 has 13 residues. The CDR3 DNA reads TGTGCCAGCAGCTCTTGGGGCTTTTCAGAGCAGTACTTC. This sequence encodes CASSSWGFSEQYF.

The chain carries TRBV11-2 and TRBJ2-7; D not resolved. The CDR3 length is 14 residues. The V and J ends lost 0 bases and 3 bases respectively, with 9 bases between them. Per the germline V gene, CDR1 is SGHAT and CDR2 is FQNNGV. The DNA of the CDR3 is TGTGCCAGCAGCTTAGATCTATTAGGCTACGAGCAGTACTTC. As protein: CASSLDLLGYEQYF.

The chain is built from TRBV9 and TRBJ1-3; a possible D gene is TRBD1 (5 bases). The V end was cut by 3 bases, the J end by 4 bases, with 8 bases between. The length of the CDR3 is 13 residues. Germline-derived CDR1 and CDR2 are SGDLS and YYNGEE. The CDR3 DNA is TGTGCCAGCAGCGGCCCAGGGGGAAACACCATATATTTT. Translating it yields CASSGPGGNTIYF.

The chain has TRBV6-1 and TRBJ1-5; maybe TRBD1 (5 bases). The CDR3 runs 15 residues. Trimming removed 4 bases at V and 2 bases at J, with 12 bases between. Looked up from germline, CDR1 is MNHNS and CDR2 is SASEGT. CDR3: CASSVKGVGNQPQHF. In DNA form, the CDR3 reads TGTGCCAGCAGTGTTAAAGGGGTGGGCAATCAGCCCCAGCATTTT.

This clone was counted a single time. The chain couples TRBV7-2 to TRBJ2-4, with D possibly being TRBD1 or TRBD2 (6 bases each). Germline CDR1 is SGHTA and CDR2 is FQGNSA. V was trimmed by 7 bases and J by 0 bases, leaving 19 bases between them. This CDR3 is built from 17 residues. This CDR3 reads CASTPGGLRLAKNIQYF. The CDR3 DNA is TGTGCCAGCACCCCCGGGGGCCTCAGACTAGCCAAAAACATTCAGTACTTC.

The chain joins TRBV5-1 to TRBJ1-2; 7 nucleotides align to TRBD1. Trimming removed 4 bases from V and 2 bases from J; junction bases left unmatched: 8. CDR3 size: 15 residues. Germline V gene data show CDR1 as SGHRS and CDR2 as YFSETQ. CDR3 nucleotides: TGCGCCAGCAGCCCTTACCGGGACAGCAACTATGGCTACACCTTC. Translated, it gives CASSPYRDSNYGYTF.